The next 16 T cell receptor beta chains were all read from a single sample in a study of blood T cell repertoires in COVID-19. The table came from immunoSEQ multiplex PCR; TCRdb's copy has only in-frame clones and leaves some out. This sample has a few hundred thousand clones, with just over 85% found just once. Sequencing was performed on PBMCs or T cells enriched from blood (not recorded which). All receptors come from a middle-aged woman with acute COVID-19.

V gene TRBV27 combines with J gene TRBJ2-7; 9 positions agree with TRBD1. CDR1 and CDR2 from the germline V gene are MNHEY and SMNVEV (reference sequence). The length of the CDR3 is 15 residues. With V trimmed by 3 bases and J by 2 bases, 5 bases remained unmatched. The CDR3: CASSFSGTGPYEQYF. The CDR3 region has the DNA TGTGCCAGCAGTTTCTCCGGGACAGGGCCCTACGAGCAGTACTTC.

The chain joins TRBV28 to TRBJ1-6; TRBD1 agrees at 7 bases. With 4 bases clipped from V and 9 bases from J, the junction kept 3 bases outside the gene matches. From germline, CDR1 is MDHEN and CDR2 SYDVKM. The CDR3 consists of 13 residues. The CDR3: CASSSYRGSPLHF. CDR3 DNA sequence: TGTGCCAGCAGTTCATACAGGGGTTCACCCCTCCACTTT.

V is TRBV19 and J is TRBJ2-1; perhaps TRBD1 as D (5 bases). V lost 7 bases and J lost 1, with 8 bases in between. Germline loops: CDR1 LNHDA, CDR2 SQIVND (reference sequence). CDR3 length: 13 amino acids. The CDR3 spells CASNQGSYNEQFF. The DNA of the CDR3 is TGTGCCAGTAATCAGGGATCCTACAATGAGCAGTTCTTC.

The V call is TRBV19, the J call TRBJ2-1, with TRBD2 as a possible D gene (6 bases). Germline-derived CDR1 and CDR2 are LNHDA and SQIVND (reference sequence). V dropped 1 base and J dropped 7 bases, with 14 bases sitting between them. The CDR3 consists of 15 residues. CDR3 amino acids: CASSIVGRKVNEQFF. CDR3 DNA sequence: TGTGCCAGTAGTATAGTGGGGAGGAAGGTGAATGAGCAGTTCTTC.

DNA for the CDR3: TGTGCCAGCAGTCCCGGGGGGCGAAATAATGAAAAACTGTTTTTT. This codes for CASSPGGRNNEKLFF. The chain is built from TRBV28 and TRBJ1-4; the D gene is possibly TRBD1 (6 bases). The CDR3 contains 15 residues. Germline V lookup: CDR1 MDHEN, CDR2 SYDVKM. Trimming removed 5 bases from V and 4 bases from J, with 14 bases in between.

This rearrangement joins TRBV5-5 to TRBJ2-7; D may be TRBD2 (6 bases). V lost 5 bases and J lost 1, with 22 bases in between. Per the germline V gene, CDR1 is SGHKS and CDR2 is YYEKEE (reference sequence). The CDR3 runs to 17 residues. Written as DNA, the CDR3 is TGTGCCAGCAGGCGGGGTATCGGGACGAGAGTTTCCTACGAGCAGTACTTC. This gives the protein CASRRGIGTRVSYEQYF.

The chain links TRBV24-1 to TRBJ2-5; TRBD2 might be the D (5 bases). Germline V lookup: CDR1 KGHDR, CDR2 SFDVKD. V lost 4 bases and J lost 5, with 16 bases in between. There are 15 residues in the CDR3. The CDR3 DNA follows: TGTGCCACCAGTGACAAGACTAAGGGTGGGGAGACCCAGTACTTC. Translated, it gives CATSDKTKGGETQYF.

J is TRBJ1-6 and V is TRBV5-4; 11 bases line up with TRBD1. The ends lost 4 bases at V and 10 bases at J; junction bases unmatched: 7. The germline V gene encodes CDR1 SGHNT and CDR2 YYREEE (reference sequence). The CDR3 has 15 amino acids. For the CDR3, the DNA is TGTGCCAGCAGCCGGACAGGGGGCGTATTGTCACCCCTCCACTTT. Residues: CASSRTGGVLSPLHF.

The chain uses TRBV7-2 and TRBJ2-7, with D perhaps matching TRBD2 (6 bases). There are 11 residues in the CDR3. V lost 3 bases to trimming and J lost 8 bases, with 8 bases between them. Germline CDR1 SGHTA, CDR2 FQGNSA. CDR3 loop: CASSLEGKQYF. For the CDR3, the DNA is TGTGCCAGCAGCTTGGAGGGTAAGCAGTACTTC.

This clone was picked up a small number of times. The CDR3 DNA is TGTGCCAGCAGCTTCCCCCCTGGGGGCGATCACCAAGAGACCCAGTACTTC. Translated: CASSFPPGGDHQETQYF. The chain couples TRBV13 to TRBJ2-5, with D perhaps matching TRBD1 (6 bases). There are 17 residues in the CDR3. With 3 bases removed from V and 0 bases from J, the gap between germline ends came to 17 bases. Germline CDR1 PRHDT, CDR2 FYEKMQ (reference sequence).

J is TRBJ1-3 and V is TRBV6-5, with D perhaps TRBD1 (5 bases). The germline V gene encodes CDR1 MNHEY and CDR2 SVGAGI. The length of the CDR3 is 16 residues. The V and J ends lost 0 bases and 4 bases respectively, with 13 bases between them. The CDR3, as DNA: TGTGCCAGCAGTTACTCGAACTTGGGGCCCGGAAACACCATATATTTT. Translated, it gives CASSYSNLGPGNTIYF.

The chain carries TRBV5-5 and TRBJ2-7, with TRBD1 matching 8 bases. Losses at the gene ends were 4 bases for V and 2 bases for J; bases not matched to a gene: 14. Germline CDR1 and CDR2: SGHKS and YYEKEE (reference sequence). There are 17 residues in the CDR3. The CDR3 protein is CASSTVPGQVTPYEQYF. CDR3 DNA: TGTGCCAGCAGCACAGTTCCGGGACAGGTGACCCCCTACGAGCAGTACTTC.

In its sample, this clone was seen a few times. The gene calls are TRBV7-3 and TRBJ1-1, with 7 bases fitting TRBD1. V shed 2 bases, J shed 0 bases, and the junction held 6 bases outside the gene matches. This CDR3 has 16 residues. Per the germline V gene, CDR1 is SGHTA and CDR2 is FQGTGA. In DNA form, the CDR3 reads TGTGCCAGCAGCTTACAAGGCAGGGGGGTGAACACTGAAGCTTTCTTT. Amino acid sequence: CASSLQGRGVNTEAFF.

This sequence joins TRBV9 and TRBJ2-7, with 12 bases identical to TRBD2. Germline loops: CDR1 SGDLS, CDR2 YYNGEE. This CDR3 contains 16 residues. Germline trimming cut 0 bases from V and 3 bases from J; bases unmatched to any gene: 4. CDR3 nucleotide sequence: TGTGCCAGCAGCGTAGATGGACTAGCGGGACGCTACGAGCAGTACTTC. As protein: CASSVDGLAGRYEQYF.

This clone occurred once. J is TRBJ1-4 and V is TRBV4-2; perhaps TRBD1 as D (5 bases). Germline V gene lookup returns CDR1 LGHNA and CDR2 YNFKEQ. Between the trimmed V and J ends, which lost 0 bases and 3 bases, there was a span of 11 bases. The CDR3 is made up of 16 amino acids. The CDR3 is CASSQDNDRANEKLFF. CDR3 sequence (DNA): TGTGCCAGCAGCCAAGATAACGACAGAGCTAATGAAAAACTGTTTTTT.

About this clone: Distinct nucleotide sequences in the sample also encode this CDR3. This chain uses TRBV28 with TRBJ1-3; TRBD1 might be the D (5 bases). Germline CDR1 is MDHEN and CDR2 is SYDVKM. The V end lost 2 bases, the J end lost 2 bases, and 7 bases lay between the germline ends. The CDR3 extends over 14 amino acids. CDR3 sequence: CASSLQGAGNTIYF. CDR3 DNA: TGTGCCAGCAGTTTACAGGGTGCTGGAAACACCATATATTTT.